This T cell receptor (beta chain) emerged from a study of T cells in Graves' hyperthyroidism and ophthalmopathy. The CDR3 regions of TCR beta were amplified from RNA transcripts. When the TCR CDR3 underwent first-round RT-PCR, the HTBI primer set was used. One entry per CDR3 protein results from TCRdb running MiXCR on the multiplex PCR reads. The sample has around 580,000 distinct CDR3 sequences, just over 45% seen once. Germline V CDR1 and CDR2: SGHVS, FQNEAQ. The CDR3 consists of 13 residues. As to this clonotype: A junction end diverges from the germline sequence, so it may reflect a read error.

The chain carries TRBV7-8 and TRBJ1-3; D gene unclear. The receptor was isolated from a woman aged 18-29 years with Graves' hyperthyroidism. The sample consisted of peripheral blood or thyroid tissue (not recorded which). CDR3 nucleotides: TGTGCCAGCAGCTTAAAAACAAGGACTAGCGGGAAATTT. Translation: CASSLKTRTSGKF.